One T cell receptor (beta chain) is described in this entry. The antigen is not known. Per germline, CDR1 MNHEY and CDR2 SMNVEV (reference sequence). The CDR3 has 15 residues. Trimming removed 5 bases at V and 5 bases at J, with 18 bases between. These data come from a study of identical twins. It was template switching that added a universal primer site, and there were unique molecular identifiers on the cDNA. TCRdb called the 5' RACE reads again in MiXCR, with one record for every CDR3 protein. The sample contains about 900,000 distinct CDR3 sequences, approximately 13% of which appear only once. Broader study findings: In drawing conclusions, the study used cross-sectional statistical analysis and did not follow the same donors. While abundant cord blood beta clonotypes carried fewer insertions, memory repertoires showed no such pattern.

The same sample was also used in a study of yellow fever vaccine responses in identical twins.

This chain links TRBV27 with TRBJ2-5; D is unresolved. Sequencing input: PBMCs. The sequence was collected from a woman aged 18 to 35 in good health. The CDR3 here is CASSLTVNIGETQYF. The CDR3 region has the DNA TGTGCCAGCAGTCTTACCGTTAACATCGGCGAGACCCAGTACTTC.